This paragraph reports one T cell receptor (beta chain). The record originates from a study of response to subunit inactivated influenza vaccine. Germline V gene sequence: CDR1 MNHEY, CDR2 SVGAGI. The V gene lost 2 bases and the J gene lost 4 bases, with 12 bases spanning the gap. The CDR3 covers 15 residues. MiXCR, run by TCRdb on the RT-PCR reads, gives a single entry per CDR3 protein. The top ten clones hold approximately 8.3% of a sample with about 240,000 distinct CDR3 sequences, over 9% of them seen once. The chain joins TRBV6-5 to TRBJ2-1, with D hard to call. Sequencing used non-naive T cells sorted from PBMCs, obtained less than 15 days before vaccination. The receptor comes from a man aged 50 to 59 who received an inactivated influenza vaccine. The CDR3 bases are TGTGCCAGCAGTTACAGCCAAAGGTCTTACAATGAGCAGTTCTTC. Its protein is CASSYSQRSYNEQFF.